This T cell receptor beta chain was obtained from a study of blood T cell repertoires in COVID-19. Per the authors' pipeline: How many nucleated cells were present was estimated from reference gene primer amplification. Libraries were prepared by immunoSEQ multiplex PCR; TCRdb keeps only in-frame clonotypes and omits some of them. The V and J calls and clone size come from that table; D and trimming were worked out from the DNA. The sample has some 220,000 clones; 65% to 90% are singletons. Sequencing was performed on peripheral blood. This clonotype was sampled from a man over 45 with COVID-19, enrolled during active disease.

CDR3 nucleotides: TGTGCCATCAGTGGCGGGGGTATGAACACCGGGGAGCTGTTTTTT. This translates into CAISGGGMNTGELFF. The V and J genes are TRBV10-3 and TRBJ2-2; 7 nucleotides agree with TRBD2. This CDR3 comprises 15 residues. Germline-derived CDR1 and CDR2 are ENHRY and SYGVKD. After removal of 4 bases from V and 1 base from J, the junction contained 3 bases not matched to a gene.